One and the same sample provided the 15 T cell receptor beta chains below, sequenced in a study of blood T cell repertoires in COVID-19. Generated by immunoSEQ multiplex PCR, the TCRdb table keeps only in-frame clones and is missing some. This sample has fewer than 350,000 clones, with 85% found just once. Sequences were obtained from PBMCs or T cells enriched from blood (not recorded which). Source of these receptors: a woman aged 45-65 years who had recovered from COVID-19.

This rearrangement joins TRBV5-5 to TRBJ2-7; possibly TRBD1 for D (6 bases). The germline CDR1 and CDR2 sequences are SGHKS and YYEKEE (reference sequence). Trimming shortened V by 3 bases and J by 3 bases, and 13 bases separated the two germline ends. The CDR3 is 14 residues long. This CDR3 is CASSSDRFDYEQYF. Written as DNA, the CDR3 is TGTGCCAGCAGCTCCGACAGGTTCGACTACGAGCAGTACTTC.

This clone was seen only once. This sequence joins TRBV9 and TRBJ2-1; weak D call: TRBD1 (7 bases). V was shortened by 5 bases and J by 4 bases, with 16 bases between the two germline ends. CDR1 SGDLS and CDR2 YYNGEE come from the germline V gene. This CDR3 has 15 residues. The CDR3 nucleotides read TGTGCCAGCAGGGCGGGACAGAATCGTTACAATGAGCAGTTCTTC. This sequence encodes CASRAGQNRYNEQFF. Variable domain in full (rest from reference TRBV9 and TRBJ2-1): DSGVTQTPKHLITATGQRVTLRCSPRSGDLSVYWYQQSLDQGLQFLIQYYNGEERAKGNILERFSAQQFPDLHSELNLSSLELGDSALYFCASRAGQNRYNEQFFGPGTRLTVL.

This clone was counted once. CDR3 in amino acids: CASSRGYEQYF. CDR3 coding DNA: TGTGCCAGCAGTCGGGGGTACGAGCAGTACTTC. The chain is built from TRBV7-8 and TRBJ2-7, with D tentatively TRBD2 (6 bases). The CDR3 totals 11 residues. V was cut by 6 bases and J by 4 bases, with 7 bases left in between. Germline V gene data show CDR1 as SGHVS and CDR2 as FQNEAQ.

To note about this clone: At one of its ends the junction is not consistent with the germline gene, which may arise from a read error. The V and J genes are TRBV2 and TRBJ2-7, with a weak D call TRBD1 (6 bases). Germline CDR1 is SNHLY and CDR2 is FYNNEI. The CDR3 is made up of 12 amino acids. The CDR3 reads CASNKGGWSTDF. The DNA of the CDR3 is TGTGCCAGCAACAAAGGGGGATGGTCGACAGACTTC.

This clone was seen just once. Other DNA sequences in the same sample also yield this CDR3. CDR3: CASSVGTGGYGYTF. DNA for the CDR3: TGTGCCAGCAGCGTAGGGACAGGGGGGTATGGCTACACCTTC. This chain uses TRBV9 with TRBJ1-2; 10 bases are a match to TRBD1. Trimming at V came to 0 bases and at J to 5 bases, leaving 1 base not matched to a gene. The CDR3 contains 14 residues. Germline V gene sequence: CDR1 SGDLS, CDR2 YYNGEE.

The sample holds many counts of this clone. This chain connects TRBV5-1 to TRBJ2-2; 8 bases map to TRBD1. J was trimmed by 5 bases and V by 5 bases; bases with no gene match: 5. CDR3 length: 14 amino acids. CDR1 is SGHRS and CDR2 is YFSETQ in the germline V gene. The CDR3 is CASRTTGGTGELFF. Here the CDR3 DNA reads TGCGCCAGCAGGACCACAGGGGGGACCGGGGAGCTGTTTTTT. The full variable domain, completed using reference TRBV5-1 and TRBJ2-2, is KAGVTQTPRYLIKTRGQQVTLSCSPISGHRSVSWYQQTPGQGLQFLFEYFSETQRNKGNFPGRFSGRQFSNSRSEMNVSTLELGDSALYLCASRTTGGTGELFFGEGSRLTVL.

In the case of this clone: Other DNA sequences from this sample encode an identical CDR3 as well. The chain employs TRBV12-3 or TRBV12-4 and TRBJ1-1, with D possibly TRBD1 on 5 matching bases. The ends were cut back, 2 bases at V and 2 bases at J, with 6 bases in the middle. CDR3 size: 13 residues. The CDR3 region has the DNA TGTGCCAGCAGTTTACAGGGCAACACTGAAGCTTTCTTT. The encoded protein is CASSLQGNTEAFF.

J is TRBJ2-7 and V is TRBV6-1, with 12 bases matching TRBD1. V shed 1 base and J 6 bases; nucleotides not matched to a gene: 10. Germline V gives CDR1 MNHNS, CDR2 SASEGT. This CDR3 has 17 residues. The CDR3 sequence: CASSEGGDRGHLGEQYF. The DNA for the CDR3 is TGTGCCAGCAGTGAAGGGGGGGACAGGGGGCACTTGGGCGAGCAGTACTTC.

This clone was observed a few times. The CDR3 region is CSAIEGWETQYF. The CDR3 DNA sequence: TGCAGTGCTATTGAGGGCTGGGAGACCCAGTACTTC. The chain recombines TRBV20-1 with TRBJ2-5; possibly TRBD2 for D (5 bases). This CDR3 is 12 amino acids long. V was cut by 4 bases and J by 5 bases, with 11 bases left in between. From germline, CDR1 is DFQATT and CDR2 SNEGSKA (reference sequence).

The chain is built from TRBV5-1 and TRBJ2-5, with D perhaps TRBD2 (6 bases). Trimming removed 6 bases at V and 5 bases at J, with 17 bases between. The CDR3 covers 14 residues. Per germline, CDR1 SGHRS and CDR2 YFSETQ. As DNA, the CDR3 is TGCGCCAGCAAGGAGCGGGCCCTGCGGGAGACCCAGTACTTC. Residues: CASKERALRETQYF.

V usage is TRBV6-5 and J usage is TRBJ2-5, with D perhaps TRBD2 (5 bases). V gave up 6 bases and J gave up 5 bases, with 16 bases separating them. CDR3 length equals 14 residues. CDR1 MNHEY and CDR2 SVGAGI come from the germline V gene. The chain's CDR3 is CASSLRTVRETQYF. CDR3 sequence (DNA): TGTGCCAGCAGCCTAAGGACTGTCCGGGAGACCCAGTACTTC.

The J gene is TRBJ1-3, the V gene TRBV5-4; perhaps TRBD1 as D (6 bases). CDR3 length equals 13 residues. The germline V gene encodes CDR1 SGHNT and CDR2 YYREEE (reference sequence). The V end was cut by 3 bases, the J end by 8 bases, with 12 bases between. CDR3 sequence reads: CASSSQGMHTIYF. DNA for the CDR3: TGTGCCAGCAGCTCTCAGGGGATGCACACCATATATTTT. Full variable domain (remainder filled in from reference TRBV5-4 and TRBJ1-3): ETGVTQSPTHLIKTRGQQVTLRCSSQSGHNTVSWYQQALGQGPQFIFQYYREEENGRGNFPPRFSGLQFPNYSSELNVNALELDDSALYLCASSSQGMHTIYFGEGSWLTVV.

The table lists this clone with a few counts. J is TRBJ1-3 and V is TRBV6-1, with 8 bases aligning to TRBD1. The CDR3 has 16 residues. Per germline, CDR1 MNHNS and CDR2 SASEGT. The V gene end was trimmed by 2 bases and the J gene end by 4 bases; junction bases not matched to a gene: 7. CDR3 amino acids: CASSEPQGAFGNTIYF. CDR3 coding DNA: TGTGCCAGCAGTGAACCGCAGGGGGCTTTCGGAAACACCATATATTTT.

This chain uses TRBV4-3 with TRBJ1-5, with D unresolved. The V gene lost 0 bases and the J gene lost 10 bases, with 13 bases spanning the gap. Per germline, CDR1 LGHNA and CDR2 YSLEER. The CDR3 contains 14 residues. CDR3 nucleotides: TGCGCCAGCAGCCAAGATCTATTAACTGCTCCCCAGCATTTT. Translation: CASSQDLLTAPQHF.

Comment on this clone: At the DNA level, this CDR3 is encoded by other sequences in the same sample as well. The chain is built from TRBV19 and TRBJ2-2; no firm D call. CDR1 is LNHDA and CDR2 is SQIVND in the germline V gene (reference sequence). Trimming removed 3 bases at V and 2 bases at J, with 7 bases between. The CDR3 is made up of 14 amino acids. The CDR3: CASSIGRNTGELFF. CDR3 nucleotide sequence: TGTGCCAGTAGTATTGGGCGAAACACCGGGGAGCTGTTTTTT.